What follows describes a single T cell receptor beta chain. This sample was taken from a study of Ad26.COV2.S vaccination and SARS-CoV-2 variants. Measured with immunoSEQ multiplex PCR; TCRdb has only the in-frame clones, and not every one. In the table there are about 350,000 clones, 85% to 90% of which are singletons. Treatment noted: 19 received Ad26.COV2.S at low or high dose, single or two shots; a few received placebo; per-sample allocation not given. The study sampled participants on day 63 after the first vaccine or placebo injection. The CDR3 runs 14 residues. Germline CDR1 reads SGHTA; CDR2 reads FQGNSA. V was clipped by 1 base and J by 10 bases, with 14 bases between them.

The V gene is TRBV7-2, the J gene TRBJ1-5, with D perhaps matching TRBD1 (5 bases). This TCR came from a person aged 18-60 years who received the Ad26.COV2.S COVID-19 vaccine or a placebo. Sequenced here: peripheral blood, sampled in a trial of Ad26.COV2.S vaccine versus placebo. CDR3 sequence reads: CASSLEGSRGPQHF. Written as DNA, the CDR3 is TGTGCCAGCAGCTTAGAAGGATCCCGGGGCCCCCAGCATTTT.